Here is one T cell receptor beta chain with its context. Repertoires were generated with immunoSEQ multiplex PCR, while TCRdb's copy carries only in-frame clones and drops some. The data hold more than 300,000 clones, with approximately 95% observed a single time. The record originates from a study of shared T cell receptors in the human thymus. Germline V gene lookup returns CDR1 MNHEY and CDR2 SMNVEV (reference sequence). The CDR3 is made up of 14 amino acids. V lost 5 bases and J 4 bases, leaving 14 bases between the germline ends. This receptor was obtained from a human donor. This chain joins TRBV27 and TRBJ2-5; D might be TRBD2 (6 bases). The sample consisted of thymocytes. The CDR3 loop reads CASSPPPGRETQYF. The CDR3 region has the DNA TGTGCCAGCAGTCCCCCCCCCGGGAGAGAGACCCAGTACTTC.